Sequencing of this T cell receptor beta chain was carried out in a study of blood T cells in healthy people across ages. General study points: Per-million-T-cell TCR beta diversity fell roughly linearly with age.

In the case of this clonotype: Its antigen is undetermined.

V was pared by 5 bases and J by 1 base, with 12 bases between. Per the germline V gene, CDR1 is KGHSH and CDR2 is LQKENI. This CDR3 has 15 residues. Every participating donor contributed approximately 10 milliliters of peripheral blood through a draw. The second PCR ran about 6 to 11 cycles with a sample-barcoded 5' primer and J-beta primers. There were at least 3 million CDR3-containing paired-end reads obtained from each sample. Each CDR3 protein gets one entry after TCRdb re-called the 5' RACE reads with MiXCR. The sample consists of roughly 790,000 distinct CDR3 sequences, around 40% of them appearing once.

This clonotype was obtained from a woman aged 55-69 years in good health. The sequenced material came from blood. This chain connects TRBV18 to TRBJ1-3; D is ambiguous. The CDR3 DNA is TGTGCCAGCTCAACTTTGCTGGGTTCTGGAAACACCATATATTTT. Its protein product is CASSTLLGSGNTIYF.